Below are 6 T cell receptor beta chains sequenced from a single sample in a study of T cell repertoires in cytomegalovirus infection. One entry per CDR3 protein, called by TCRdb with MiXCR from the reads. In the table there are approximately 730,000 distinct CDR3 sequences, 30% to 35% of which are singletons. No antigen has been assigned to these receptors. Sequenced material: cultured PBMCs, taken from culture after CMV antigen stimulation. Receptors were obtained from a human donor in good health (CMV status not recorded). Some clones in this sample may be carry-over from other donors' samples.

This clonotype was counted ten times or more. V is TRBV7-2 and J is TRBJ2-7, with 12 nucleotides matching TRBD2. The germline V gene has CDR1 SGHTA and CDR2 FQGNSA. This CDR3 has 14 amino acids. The J segment lost 6 bases and the V segment lost 5 bases, leaving 5 bases of the junction unmatched. CDR3 sequence reads: CASSPGLAGLEQYF. The CDR3 nucleotides read TGTGCCAGCAGCCCCGGACTAGCGGGACTCGAGCAGTACTTC. The variable domain in full, with the rest retrieved from reference TRBV7-2 and TRBJ2-7, is GAGVSQSPSNKVTEKGKDVELRCDPISGHTALYWYRQSLGQGLEFLIYFQGNSAPDKSGLPSDRFSAERTGGSVSTLTIQRTQQEDSAVYLCASSPGLAGLEQYFGPGTRLTVT.

This clonotype has only a few counts. The rearrangement links TRBV7-8 to TRBJ2-7; TRBD2 is a possible D gene (6 bases). This CDR3 comprises 13 residues. The V and J ends lost 5 bases and 6 bases respectively, with 14 bases between them. Per germline, CDR1 SGHVS and CDR2 FQNEAQ. CDR3 in amino acids: CASSPRLVSEQYF. CDR3 in DNA: TGTGCCAGCAGCCCTCGACTAGTCAGCGAGCAGTACTTC.

V and J are TRBV10-3 and TRBJ2-5, with 11 bases identical to TRBD2. Germline trimming cut 3 bases from V and 1 base from J; bases unmatched to any gene: 1. Per the germline V gene, CDR1 is ENHRY and CDR2 is SYGVKD. CDR3 length equals 15 residues. CDR3 protein: CAISDSGRAQETQYF. In nucleotides, the CDR3 is TGTGCCATCAGTGATAGCGGGAGGGCCCAAGAGACCCAGTACTTC.

This clonotype has only a few counts. This chain connects TRBV28 to TRBJ2-7; 8 nucleotides align to TRBD1. This CDR3 spans 15 amino acids. Germline loops: CDR1 MDHEN, CDR2 SYDVKM. V trimming: 5 bases; J trimming: 3 bases; junction bases outside the gene matches: 9. The DNA of the CDR3 is TGTGCCAGCAGTGCCAACAGGGGGGCTCACTACGAGCAGTACTTC. Its translation is CASSANRGAHYEQYF.

This clonotype showed up just a few times. This rearrangement joins TRBV6-5 to TRBJ2-1; no reliable D call. Germline-derived CDR1 and CDR2 are MNHEY and SVGAGI. Trimming took 6 bases from V and 8 from J, leaving 5 bases between them. The CDR3 consists of 10 residues. The CDR3 nucleotides are TGTGCCAGCAGATACCATGAGCAGTTCTTC. Amino acids: CASRYHEQFF.

This clonotype was detected only once. The chain uses TRBV18 and TRBJ1-2; D is undetermined. Germline V gene lookup returns CDR1 KGHSH and CDR2 LQKENI. CDR3 length: 15 amino acids. V was cut by 0 bases and J by 0 bases, with 8 bases left in between. The CDR3 sequence: CASSPPLRSNYGYTF. The CDR3 DNA is TGTGCCAGCTCACCACCTCTAAGGTCTAACTATGGCTACACCTTC.